The following is a TCR beta chain sequence with its context. This sample is drawn from a study of blood T cell repertoires in COVID-19. Across the whole study: The United States, Italy and Spain were the sources of the acute and convalescent COVID-19 samples. The cDNA or gDNA used as material had been derived from T cells, B-cell-depleted T cells, or PBMCs.

Per germline, CDR1 SGHNT and CDR2 YENEEA. CDR3 length equals 15 residues. The V gene lost 5 bases and the J gene lost 5 bases, with 16 bases spanning the gap. In the study's own analysis: How many nucleated cells were present was estimated from reference gene primer amplification. Sequenced by immunoSEQ multiplex PCR; TCRdb stores in-frame clones only, minus some. Clone size and V and J calls were adopted from that table, with D and trimming inferred from the DNA. The sample has 70,000 to 100,000 clones, around nine tenths seen once. The origin of this receptor is a man aged 60 to 69 with acute or convalescent COVID-19. Sequenced sample: peripheral blood. The chain uses TRBV11-3 and TRBJ1-3; D possibly corresponds to TRBD1 (6 bases). CDR3 in DNA: TGTGCCAGCAGCCCACCCTCCAGGGGAAGAAACACCATATATTTT. It codes for CASSPPSRGRNTIYF.